One sample yielded the 28 T cell receptor beta chains listed below, sequenced in a study of OX40 agonist ivuxolimab in advanced cancers. Method: immunoSEQ multiplex PCR; TCRdb's copy keeps in-frame clones and lacks some. The sample lists some 38,000 clones, roughly 92% seen once, with less than 25% in the top ten. Here the sequenced sample was CD4+ or CD8+ T cells sorted from blood, taken in a trial of the OX40 agonist ivuxolimab. These receptors were obtained from an adult with an advanced solid tumor such as melanoma, head and neck, liver or kidney cancer.

This chain links TRBV27 with TRBJ2-7; D is unresolved. The CDR3 is 13 residues long. Trimming pared 6 bases from V and 6 bases from J, leaving 15 bases between. Germline loops: CDR1 MNHEY, CDR2 SMNVEV (reference sequence). CDR3 in DNA: TGTGCCAGCAGCCTCCGGGTCTGGACCGAGCAGTACTTC. Amino acid sequence: CASSLRVWTEQYF.

This chain connects TRBV19 to TRBJ1-1; 7 bases are a match to TRBD1. Trimming removed 8 bases from V and 4 bases from J; junction bases left unmatched: 7. This CDR3 has 13 residues. Per the germline V gene, CDR1 is LNHDA and CDR2 is SQIVND (reference sequence). CDR3 sequence reads: CASYQGGGTEAFF. The CDR3 DNA reads TGTGCCAGTTATCAGGGGGGTGGCACTGAAGCTTTCTTT.

In this sample, this clone turned up a few times. This chain uses TRBV28 with TRBJ1-2, with 7 bases that match TRBD1. The CDR3 extends over 13 amino acids. J gave up 2 bases and V 8 bases, and 5 bases lay outside the gene matches. CDR1 MDHEN and CDR2 SYDVKM come from the germline V gene. CDR3 residues: CASGPGQNYGYTF. CDR3 sequence (DNA): TGTGCCAGCGGTCCGGGACAGAACTATGGCTACACCTTC.

V gene TRBV11-2 combines with J gene TRBJ2-5, with TRBD2 as a possible D gene (6 bases). Germline V gene lookup returns CDR1 SGHAT and CDR2 FQNNGV. The CDR3 has 14 amino acids. The ends were cut back, 2 bases at V and 5 bases at J, with 12 bases in the middle. The CDR3, as DNA: TGTGCCAGCAGCTTAATCCCTAGCGAGGAGACCCAGTACTTC. Protein: CASSLIPSEETQYF.

This chain connects TRBV7-9 to TRBJ2-1; a weak D match, TRBD2 (6 bases). CDR1 and CDR2 from the germline V gene are SEHNR and FQNEAQ (reference sequence). The CDR3 contains 16 residues. V was cut by 5 bases and J by 7 bases, with 21 bases left in between. The CDR3 DNA reads TGTGCCAGCAGCCCTCCTCGACTAGGATCCTTGAATGAGCAGTTCTTC. The encoded protein is CASSPPRLGSLNEQFF.

The chain joins TRBV28 to TRBJ2-2, with D perhaps TRBD1 (6 bases). V was cut by 6 bases and J by 4 bases, with 12 bases left in between. This CDR3 spans 14 amino acids. In germline, CDR1 is MDHEN, CDR2 SYDVKM. The CDR3 bases are TGTGCCAGCAGACCGGACAGAATCACCGGGGAGCTGTTTTTT. Translating gives CASRPDRITGELFF.

The V and J genes are TRBV7-9 and TRBJ2-1, with 7 bases fitting TRBD1. The CDR3 has 14 residues. In germline, CDR1 is SEHNR, CDR2 FQNEAQ (reference sequence). V trimming: 5 bases; J trimming: 10 bases; junction bases outside the gene matches: 11. CDR3 bases: TGTGCCAGCAGCCCTCGAGACAGGGTTTCCGAGCAGTTCTTC. It specifies CASSPRDRVSEQFF.

The gene calls are TRBV6-5 and TRBJ2-7; a weak D match, TRBD2 (6 bases). The germline CDR1 and CDR2 sequences are MNHEY and SVGAGI. The CDR3 loop spans 13 amino acids. V was shortened by 6 bases and J by 9 bases, with 18 bases between the two germline ends. The CDR3 loop reads CASSQRLVGRQYF. The CDR3 bases are TGTGCCAGCAGCCAGAGACTAGTCGGGAGGCAGTACTTC.

V gene TRBV30 combines with J gene TRBJ2-7, with a weak D call TRBD1 (8 bases). CDR1 is GTSNPN, CDR2 SVGIG, per germline (reference sequence). The CDR3 is 13 residues long. Between the trimmed V and J ends, which lost 0 bases and 6 bases, there was a span of 12 bases. The CDR3: CAWSVQGEGEQYF. The CDR3 DNA sequence: TGTGCCTGGAGTGTACAGGGGGAGGGCGAGCAGTACTTC. The full variable domain, with the rest looked up from reference TRBV30 and TRBJ2-7, is SQTIHQWPATLVQPVGSPLSLECTVEGTSNPNLYWYRQAAGRGLQLLFYSVGIGQISSEVPQNLSASRPQDRQFILSSKKLLLSDSGFYLCAWSVQGEGEQYFGPGTRLTVT.

This clone has only one observation. V is TRBV13 and J is TRBJ2-7, with a weak D call TRBD2 (6 bases). V gave up 4 bases and J gave up 5 bases, with 12 bases separating them. Germline V gene sequence: CDR1 PRHDT, CDR2 FYEKMQ (reference sequence). The CDR3 consists of 13 residues. This CDR3 reads CASSSGGIHEQYF. The CDR3 DNA reads as TGTGCCAGCAGCTCTGGCGGGATCCACGAGCAGTACTTC.

This chain links TRBV30 with TRBJ2-5; unclear D gene. The V gene's germline CDR1 is GTSNPN and CDR2 SVGIG (reference sequence). The V end was cut by 1 base, the J end by 4 bases, with 16 bases between. The CDR3 extends over 15 amino acids. The CDR3 loop reads CAWSDEGSTGETQYF. The CDR3 DNA reads as TGTGCCTGGAGTGACGAAGGTTCCACGGGAGAGACCCAGTACTTC.

The CDR3 sequence: CASSPRQGYEQYF. CDR3 DNA: TGCGCCAGCAGCCCGCGCCAGGGGTACGAGCAGTACTTC. The V gene is TRBV4-3, the J gene TRBJ2-7; D perhaps matches TRBD1 (6 bases). Trimming removed 4 bases from V and 4 bases from J, with 11 bases in between. The germline V gene encodes CDR1 LGHNA and CDR2 YSLEER. This CDR3 region has 13 residues.

J is TRBJ2-1 and V is TRBV11-3; 10 bases agree with TRBD2. CDR1 SGHNT and CDR2 YENEEA come from the germline V gene. This CDR3 has 16 amino acids. V shed 0 bases, J shed 3 bases, and the junction held 2 bases outside the gene matches. The CDR3 here is CASSLDSGRYYNEQFF. The CDR3 DNA is TGTGCCAGCAGCTTAGATAGCGGGAGGTACTACAATGAGCAGTTCTTC.

The rearrangement links TRBV7-8 to TRBJ2-3, with 8 bases fitting TRBD1. Germline-derived CDR1 and CDR2 are SGHVS and FQNEAQ. With 1 base clipped from V and 2 bases from J, the junction kept 17 bases outside the gene matches. There are 20 residues in the CDR3. This CDR3 reads CASSLVRTGPLTRATDTQYF. CDR3 nucleotides: TGTGCCAGCAGCTTAGTCCGGACAGGGCCACTTACACGGGCCACAGATACGCAGTATTTT.

The genes are TRBV7-6 and TRBJ1-2, with TRBD1 identical over 9 bases. After removal of 5 bases from V and 5 bases from J, the junction contained 9 bases not matched to a gene. The CDR3 has 15 residues. Germline V gives CDR1 SGHVS, CDR2 FNYEAQ. For the CDR3, the DNA is TGTGCCAGCAGCCCCTTTGGACAGGGGAGGTATGGCTACACCTTC. Its translation is CASSPFGQGRYGYTF.

V usage is TRBV28 and J usage is TRBJ2-1; D call uncertain. Germline V CDR1 and CDR2: MDHEN, SYDVKM. Trimming left V 4 bases short and J 3 bases short, with 10 bases between. CDR3 size: 14 residues. CDR3 DNA: TGTGCCAGCAGTTCACCCGATATCTACAATGAGCAGTTCTTC. Protein sequence: CASSSPDIYNEQFF.

The V gene is TRBV11-2, the J gene TRBJ2-7, with 11 positions matching TRBD2. CDR3 length: 15 amino acids. Trimming cost V 5 bases and J 4 bases; bases outside gene matches: 7. Germline CDR1 SGHAT, CDR2 FQNNGV. The CDR3 region has the DNA TGTGCCAGCAGCGGACCGGGACTAGCGGCATACGAGCAGTACTTC. Its protein product is CASSGPGLAAYEQYF.

V gene TRBV29-1 combines with J gene TRBJ2-2, with D possibly matching TRBD2 (6 bases). This CDR3 is 13 amino acids long. The ends were cut back, 2 bases at V and 5 bases at J, with 9 bases in the middle. Germline loops: CDR1 SQVTM, CDR2 ANQGSEA. The CDR3 spells CSVELAYTGELFF. In DNA form, the CDR3 reads TGCAGCGTTGAACTAGCGTATACCGGGGAGCTGTTTTTT.

The V and J genes are TRBV29-1 and TRBJ1-1; D call uncertain. There are 12 residues in the CDR3. CDR1 and CDR2 (germline): SQVTM, ANQGSEA. V was cut by 3 bases and J by 0 bases, with 5 bases left in between. CDR3 amino acids: CSVDKMNTEAFF. CDR3 nucleotide sequence: TGCAGCGTTGACAAGATGAACACTGAAGCTTTCTTT.

This clone was seen once. J is TRBJ2-5 and V is TRBV2; perhaps TRBD2 as D (6 bases). V lost 0 bases and J 4 bases, leaving 12 bases between the germline ends. CDR1 SNHLY and CDR2 FYNNEI come from the germline V gene. The CDR3 loop spans 15 amino acids. The CDR3 DNA sequence: TGTGCCAGCAGTGAAGCCGGTCAGCGGGTAGAGACCCAGTACTTC. Residues: CASSEAGQRVETQYF. Based on the CDR3 plus reference TRBV2 and TRBJ2-5, the full variable domain is EPEVTQTPSHQVTQMGQEVILRCVPISNHLYFYWYRQILGQKVEFLVSFYNNEISEKSEIFDDQFSVERPDGSNFTLKIRSTKLEDSAMYFCASSEAGQRVETQYFGPGTRLLVL.

The chain uses TRBV7-3 and TRBJ1-2; D not certain. Looked up from germline, CDR1 is SGHTA and CDR2 is FQGTGA. The CDR3 length is 12 residues. Trimming shortened V by 3 bases and J by 8 bases, and 10 bases separated the two germline ends. CDR3 region: CASSLEGSGYTF. The CDR3 bases are TGTGCCAGCAGCTTGGAGGGTTCCGGCTACACCTTC.

This clone is a singleton in its sample. This chain connects TRBV9 to TRBJ2-3, with D possibly matching TRBD1 (5 bases). V dropped 3 bases and J dropped 2 bases, with 13 bases sitting between them. Germline V gene data show CDR1 as SGDLS and CDR2 as YYNGEE. The CDR3 totals 15 residues. The CDR3 loop is CASSGGLFDTDTQYF. In DNA form, the CDR3 reads TGTGCCAGCAGCGGGGGCCTTTTTGACACAGATACGCAGTATTTT. The variable domain in full, with the rest retrieved from reference TRBV9 and TRBJ2-3, is DSGVTQTPKHLITATGQRVTLRCSPRSGDLSVYWYQQSLDQGLQFLIQYYNGEERAKGNILERFSAQQFPDLHSELNLSSLELGDSALYFCASSGGLFDTDTQYFGPGTRLTVL.

The V and J genes are TRBV6-5 and TRBJ1-4; the match to TRBD1 covers 7 bases. The CDR3 has 15 amino acids. With 4 bases clipped from V and 10 bases from J, the junction kept 12 bases outside the gene matches. Germline loops: CDR1 MNHEY, CDR2 SVGAGI. The CDR3, as DNA: TGTGCCAGCAGTTCCGGGTTAGGGGGCAGTGGAAAACTGTTTTTT. Encoded protein: CASSSGLGGSGKLFF.

V gene TRBV28 combines with J gene TRBJ2-1; 12 bases fit TRBD2. V shed 9 bases, J shed 0 bases, and the junction held 12 bases outside the gene matches. The CDR3 totals 18 residues. From germline, CDR1 is MDHEN and CDR2 SYDVKM. The CDR3 reads CASTSGRFLGRSYNEQFF. The CDR3 nucleotides read TGTGCCAGTACTAGCGGGAGGTTCCTAGGGCGCTCCTACAATGAGCAGTTCTTC.

This clone came up once. The CDR3: CASSDSDSGANVLTF. The CDR3 DNA reads as TGTGCCAGCAGTGACTCGGACTCTGGGGCCAACGTCCTGACTTTC. The chain couples TRBV6-4 to TRBJ2-6; D remains ambiguous. Germline CDR1 is MRHNA and CDR2 is SNTAGT. V lost 0 bases to trimming and J lost 0 bases, with 3 bases between them. CDR3 size: 15 residues.

The V and J genes are TRBV6-6 and TRBJ2-1, with a possible D match to TRBD1 (6 bases). V lost 7 bases, J lost 0 bases, and 10 bases lay in between. Germline V gene lookup returns CDR1 MNHNY and CDR2 SVGAGI (reference sequence). This CDR3 has 14 amino acids. The CDR3 loop reads CASNRDTSYNEQFF. CDR3 sequence (DNA): TGTGCCAGCAATCGGGACACCTCCTACAATGAGCAGTTCTTC.

V usage is TRBV4-3 and J usage is TRBJ2-6; D unresolved. The CDR3 loop spans 17 amino acids. V dropped 1 base and J dropped 6 bases, with 16 bases sitting between them. Germline CDR1 and CDR2: LGHNA and YSLEER. The CDR3 region has the DNA TGCGCCAGCAGCCAAGCATCCCGGATCGTAGAGGCCAACGTCCTGACTTTC. Translating gives CASSQASRIVEANVLTF.

The rearrangement uses TRBV5-1 and TRBJ1-4; perhaps TRBD1 as D (5 bases). Germline V lookup: CDR1 SGHRS, CDR2 YFSETQ. The CDR3 runs to 16 residues. The ends were cut back, 3 bases at V and 6 bases at J, with 18 bases in the middle. CDR3 region: CASSWDLGSVDEKLFF. The CDR3 DNA is TGCGCCAGCAGCTGGGACCTGGGCAGCGTTGATGAAAAACTGTTTTTT.